This TCR beta chain is drawn from a study of shared T cell receptors in the human thymus. V dropped 2 bases and J dropped 7 bases, with 7 bases sitting between them. The CDR3 totals 13 residues. The germline V gene has CDR1 SGHNT and CDR2 YYREEE (reference sequence). Clones were sequenced by immunoSEQ multiplex PCR, and TCRdb holds only the in-frame ones, with some missing. The sample records about 660,000 clones, about 87% being singletons. This same sample was also taken into another study, of human thymus T cells.

The chain employs TRBV5-4 and TRBJ1-6; unclear D gene. Sequences were obtained from thymocytes. This TCR was sampled from a boy less than two years old with a congenital heart defect. CDR3 protein: CASSLQRNSPLHF. In nucleotides, the CDR3 is TGTGCCAGCAGCTTACAGAGAAATTCACCCCTCCACTTT.